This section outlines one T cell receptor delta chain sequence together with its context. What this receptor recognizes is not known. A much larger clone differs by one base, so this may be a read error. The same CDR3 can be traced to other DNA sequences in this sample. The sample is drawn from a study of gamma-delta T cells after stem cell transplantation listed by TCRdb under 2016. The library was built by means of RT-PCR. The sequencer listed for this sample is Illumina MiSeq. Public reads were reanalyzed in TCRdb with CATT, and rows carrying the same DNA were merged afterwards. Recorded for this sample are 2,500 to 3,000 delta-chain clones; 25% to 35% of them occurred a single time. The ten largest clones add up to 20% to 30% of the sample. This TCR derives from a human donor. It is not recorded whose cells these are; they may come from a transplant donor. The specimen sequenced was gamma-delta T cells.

The sequenced DNA is TGCGCCTTTAAATTCCGCAACTGGGGGGCTAAACTCATCTTT. Translated, it gives CAFKFRNWGAKLIF. The V gene is TRDV3 and the J gene is TRDJ1, and 8 bases in between align with TRDD3. CDR1 and CDR2 are read off the germline V gene (reference sequence) as TVYSNPD and GDNSRS. The CDR3 spans 14 residues, from the cysteine through the phenylalanine. Only the CDR3 part of the read is kept: 42 bases, read in frame from the first base.